This T cell receptor (beta chain) emerged from a study of blood T cell repertoires in COVID-19. Study-level information: Collection of acute and convalescent COVID-19 samples took place in the United States, Italy and Spain. T cells, B-cell-depleted T cells, or PBMCs provided the cDNA or gDNA that served as material.

The CDR3 is 15 residues long. Looked up from germline, CDR1 is SGHDT and CDR2 is YYEEEE. V was cut by 0 bases and J by 0 bases, with 8 bases left in between. In the original workflow: How many nucleated cells were present was estimated from reference gene primer amplification. Sequencing was performed with immunoSEQ multiplex PCR; in TCRdb, only in-frame clones are kept and a portion is missing. The V and J calls and the clone size are those of that table, but D and trimming were determined from the DNA. This table holds 110,000 to 150,000 clones, around 89% found once. This chain joins TRBV5-6 and TRBJ2-3; no clear D gene. This receptor was identified in a woman aged 80 or older with acute or convalescent COVID-19. Input material: peripheral blood. In DNA form, the CDR3 reads TGTGCCAGCAGCTTGGTGGGCTCTAGCACAGATACGCAGTATTTT. The encoded protein is CASSLVGSSTDTQYF.